The source of this T cell receptor (beta chain) is a study of response to subunit inactivated influenza vaccine. V was cut by 0 bases and J by 3 bases, with 10 bases left in between. Germline CDR1 reads LGHDT; CDR2 reads YNNKEL (reference sequence). The CDR3 is 15 amino acids. TCRdb reprocessed the RT-PCR reads via MiXCR and lists one record per CDR3 protein. The repertoire holds 650,000 to 800,000 distinct CDR3 sequences, with 14% as singletons. The sample consisted of PBMCs from blood, taken roughly 2 weeks before vaccination. The receptor comes from a man aged 50-60 years who received an inactivated influenza vaccine. This chain joins TRBV3-1 and TRBJ2-3; D unresolved. The CDR3 sequence: CASSQEHELTDTQYF. The CDR3 DNA is TGTGCCAGCAGCCAAGAACACGAACTAACAGATACGCAGTATTTT.